The 18 T cell receptor beta chains listed next were all sequenced from one sample in a study of identical twins. Each CDR3 protein gets one entry after TCRdb re-called the 5' RACE reads with MiXCR. There are about 290,000 distinct CDR3 sequences in the sample; roughly 9.8% occur only once, and approximately 7% lies in the top ten. The same data also went into a second study, on yellow fever vaccine responses in identical twins.

The sequenced sample was CD8+ T cells sorted from blood. The receptors originated from a young woman in good health.

This clonotype was picked up many times. A junction boundary mismatches the germline segment, possibly from a read error. This chain joins TRBV4-3 and TRBJ2-1; 12 bases agree with TRBD2. This CDR3 comprises 15 residues. CDR1 LGHNA and CDR2 YSLEER come from the germline V gene. This chain's CDR3 is CASSLGLAGNNEQFF. The CDR3 coding sequence is TGTGCCAGCAGCCTTGGACTAGCGGGGAACAATGAGCAGTTCTTC.

The V call is TRBV6-5, the J call TRBJ2-3, with D possibly being TRBD1 or TRBD2 (6 bases each). This CDR3 region has 14 residues. Germline-derived CDR1 and CDR2 are MNHEY and SVGAGI. Trimming took 8 bases from V and 2 from J, leaving 14 bases between them. The CDR3 spells CASGLPGATDTQYF. In nucleotides, the CDR3 is TGTGCCAGCGGGTTACCGGGGGCCACAGATACGCAGTATTTT.

This clonotype was recorded many times. The rearrangement links TRBV7-9 to TRBJ2-7; the match to TRBD1 covers 10 bases. The ends lost 5 bases at V and 7 bases at J; junction bases unmatched: 14. The CDR3 sequence is 16 residues long. Germline-derived CDR1 and CDR2 are SEHNR and FQNEAQ (reference sequence). The CDR3 region has the DNA TGTGCCAGCAGCACGGCCCCCGGACAGGGGGGAGGGGAGCAGTACTTC. Amino acid sequence: CASSTAPGQGGGEQYF.

There are many counts of this clonotype. The rearrangement uses TRBV20-1 and TRBJ2-7, with TRBD2 matching 13 bases. CDR1 is DFQATT, CDR2 SNEGSKA, per germline (reference sequence). V shed 5 bases and J 4 bases; nucleotides not matched to a gene: 5. This CDR3 spans 14 amino acids. The CDR3 coding sequence is TGCAGTGCTCGACTAGCGGGAGGAGTTTACGAGCAGTACTTC. It yields the protein CSARLAGGVYEQYF.

The chain employs TRBV2 and TRBJ2-7; 15 bases agree with TRBD2. Germline V gene sequence: CDR1 SNHLY, CDR2 FYNNEI. The CDR3 runs 18 residues. CDR3 DNA sequence: TGTACCTTCTGTCCCCCCGCCCGGACTAGCGGGAGGGGGTACGAGCAGTACTTC. Translating gives CTFCPPARTSGRGYEQYF.

This clonotype was seen many times. One end of the junction fails to match germline, which may point to a read error. The chain recombines TRBV10-3 with TRBJ2-1; 7 nucleotides line up with TRBD2. Germline V gene data show CDR1 as ENHRY and CDR2 as SYGVKD. This CDR3 is 12 amino acids long. Here the CDR3 reads CAISEWGRVLIF. CDR3 nucleotide sequence: TGTGCCATCAGTGAATGGGGGAGGGTCCTTATCTTC.

There are many counts of this clonotype. The V call is TRBV11-2, the J call TRBJ1-3, with a possible D match to TRBD1 (6 bases). Deletions cut 0 bases from V and 0 bases from J, with 12 bases between. This CDR3 has 17 residues. From germline, CDR1 is SGHAT and CDR2 FQNNGV. DNA of the CDR3: TGTGCCAGCAGCTTAGAAGGACAGACCAGCTCTGGAAACACCATATATTTT. Translating gives CASSLEGQTSSGNTIYF.

The sample holds many counts of this clonotype. The chain is built from TRBV5-1 and TRBJ1-6; 8 bases are a match to TRBD1. CDR1 and CDR2 from the germline V gene are SGHRS and YFSETQ. V lost 3 bases to trimming and J lost 10 bases; unmatched junction nucleotides: 15. The CDR3 extends over 17 amino acids. The CDR3 DNA reads as TGCGCCAGCAGCTCCAATGCGGACAGGGATCTAGAATCACCCCTCCACTTT. This encodes CASSSNADRDLESPLHF.

This clonotype was counted many times. The rearrangement links TRBV7-2 to TRBJ2-7; 7 positions agree with TRBD1. CDR3 size: 16 residues. V dropped 4 bases and J dropped 4; count of bases not matched to a gene: 13. Germline lookup yields CDR1 SGHTA and CDR2 FQGNSA. For the CDR3, the DNA is TGTGCCAGCAGCTCTCATCCGGGACAGACGATATACGAGCAGTACTTC. This codes for CASSSHPGQTIYEQYF.

This clonotype was counted only a few times. The genes are TRBV20-1 and TRBJ2-5; 11 bases agree with TRBD2. The CDR3 covers 18 residues. The V gene end was trimmed by 5 bases and the J gene end by 5 bases; junction bases not matched to a gene: 19. The germline V gene has CDR1 DFQATT and CDR2 SNEGSKA (reference sequence). This chain's CDR3 is CSASILMLAGGPGETQYF. The CDR3 DNA reads as TGCAGTGCTTCAATTCTTATGTTAGCGGGAGGGCCAGGGGAGACCCAGTACTTC.

This clonotype has just a few counts. The chain has TRBV7-2 and TRBJ1-1; a possible D gene is TRBD1 (5 bases). The germline gives CDR1 SGHTA, CDR2 FQGNSA. The CDR3 has 15 residues. V was clipped by 1 base and J by 4 bases, with 13 bases between them. CDR3 amino acids: CASSLEGLEFTEAFF. DNA for the CDR3: TGTGCCAGCAGCTTAGAGGGGTTGGAATTCACTGAAGCTTTCTTT. The full variable domain, in which reference TRBV7-2 and TRBJ1-1 provide the parts outside the CDR3, is GAGVSQSPSNKVTEKGKDVELRCDPISGHTALYWYRQSLGQGLEFLIYFQGNSAPDKSGLPSDRFSAERTGGSVSTLTIQRTQQEDSAVYLCASSLEGLEFTEAFFGQGTRLTVV.

In its sample, this clonotype was seen a few times. The chain has TRBV27 and TRBJ2-7; the match to TRBD1 covers 8 bases. The CDR3 is 18 amino acids. CDR1 and CDR2 from the germline V gene are MNHEY and SMNVEV (reference sequence). V dropped 1 base and J dropped 0; count of bases not matched to a gene: 11. The CDR3 nucleotides are TGTGCCAGCAGTTTATACTCGATGAGGACAGGGACCTCCTACGAGCAGTACTTC. It is translated as CASSLYSMRTGTSYEQYF.

The chain uses TRBV7-3 and TRBJ2-7; 10 bases align to TRBD2. Looked up from germline, CDR1 is SGHTA and CDR2 is FQGTGA. CDR3 size: 13 residues. J gave up 4 bases and V 5 bases, and 2 bases lay outside the gene matches. The CDR3 region is CASSASGGYEQYF. CDR3 DNA: TGTGCCAGCAGCGCTAGCGGGGGATACGAGCAGTACTTC.

This chain links TRBV28 with TRBJ2-7; 8 bases fit TRBD2. Looked up from germline, CDR1 is MDHEN and CDR2 is SYDVKM. The CDR3 runs 13 residues. The V and J ends lost 6 bases and 3 bases, in that order; junction bases with no gene match: 4. This CDR3 reads CASRYSGSYEQYF. The CDR3 DNA sequence: TGTGCCAGCAGATACAGCGGGAGCTACGAGCAGTACTTC.

The V call is TRBV7-9, the J call TRBJ2-1; 10 bases agree with TRBD2. From germline, CDR1 is SEHNR and CDR2 FQNEAQ (reference sequence). CDR3 length: 17 amino acids. The junction had 13 bases not matched to a gene; V was cut back by 3 bases and J by 8 bases. CDR3 loop: CASSFPGLAIGPDEQFF. The CDR3 nucleotides are TGTGCCAGCAGCTTCCCGGGACTAGCGATAGGCCCTGATGAGCAGTTCTTC.

Many counts were recorded for this clonotype. V is TRBV10-3 and J is TRBJ2-7, with D possibly being TRBD1 (6 bases). The CDR3 totals 17 residues. Deletions cut 2 bases from V and 4 bases from J, with 21 bases between. Germline CDR1 reads ENHRY; CDR2 reads SYGVKD. The CDR3 here is CAISETRPGQLYYEQYF. The CDR3, as DNA: TGTGCCATCAGTGAGACCCGCCCTGGACAGCTCTATTACGAGCAGTACTTC.

This rearrangement joins TRBV7-2 to TRBJ1-5; D is unresolved. The V gene's germline CDR1 is SGHTA and CDR2 FQGNSA. Trimming stripped 1 base from V and 4 bases from J, with 8 bases between. CDR3 length: 14 amino acids. CDR3 in amino acids: CASSLVRENQPQHF. Here the CDR3 DNA reads TGTGCCAGCAGCTTAGTAAGGGAGAATCAGCCCCAGCATTTT.

There are many counts of this clonotype. The chain links TRBV21-1 to TRBJ2-4; the table's D gene call, TRBD2, was not cross checked with the DNA. TRBV21-1 is reported as a pseudogene. The CDR3 contains 16 residues. The CDR3 DNA follows: TGTGCCAGCAGCAAGCAACAGGAGGGGGCCAAAAACATTCAGTACTTC. It is translated as CASSKQQEGAKNIQYF.